This T cell receptor (beta chain) emerged from a study of T cell responses to AZD1222 COVID-19 vaccine. Study-level results: There were mostly white British donors and more females than males, and clonal diversity was possibly underestimated.

Trimming cost V 7 bases and J 1 base, with 8 bases left between them. Germline V gives CDR1 LNHDA, CDR2 SQIVND (reference sequence). The CDR3 contains 13 residues. Clones were read by immunoSEQ multiplex PCR, and TCRdb kept only the in-frame ones, dropping some. The sample holds 140,000 to 150,000 clones, around 89% seen once. In regard to this clone: No antigen is known for it.

This receptor was identified in an adult in good health. The input for sequencing was peripheral blood, taken on day 0 of AZD1222 vaccination. This chain links TRBV19 with TRBJ1-5, with D unresolved. The CDR3 here is CASKAGSNQPQHF. The CDR3 DNA reads as TGTGCCAGTAAGGCCGGAAGCAATCAGCCCCAGCATTTT.